This T cell receptor (beta chain) is drawn from a study of T cell responses to AZD1222 COVID-19 vaccine. By its share, this clone is medium-sized. Antigen unknown. Assay: immunoSEQ multiplex PCR; the TCRdb copy retains only in-frame clones and omits some. The data show about 75,000 clones, with over 75% seen just once and roughly 18% held by the top ten. Trimming stripped 0 bases from V and 5 bases from J, with 7 bases between. The CDR3 covers 13 residues. Germline CDR1 reads SGHDN; CDR2 reads FVKESK. Overall study findings and caveats: Among vaccine-associated CD4 TCRs, coverage spanned spike, with dominance at 160-218 and 743-854.

The clonotype comes from an adult who received the AZD1222 COVID-19 vaccine. The specimen comprised peripheral blood, sampled 28 days after the second AZD1222 dose. The chain carries TRBV14 and TRBJ1-1, with a possible D match to TRBD1 (6 bases). The DNA for the CDR3 is TGTGCCAGCAGCCAAGAGAGGGGGACTGAAGCTTTCTTT. Its protein is CASSQERGTEAFF.